A single sample is the source of the 16 T cell receptor beta chains below, sequenced in a study of a mutant IDH1 vaccine in newly diagnosed glioma. These receptors have no known antigen. The sample's time point: week 47, end of study. Each vaccine dose was 300 ug of mutant IDH1 20-mer peptide, with topical imiquimod. Profiled with immunoSEQ multiplex PCR; TCRdb holds only in-frame clones, not every one. The table records 55,000 to 65,000 clones, 70% to 85% of them present only once. The sequences come from PBMCs, collected from a glioma patient whose treatment included an IDH1 peptide vaccine. The origin of the receptors is a man aged 50 or older with glioma.

The V call is TRBV5-4, the J call TRBJ2-3; perhaps D is TRBD1 or TRBD2 (5 bases each). Trimming shortened V by 5 bases and J by 0 bases, and 13 bases separated the two germline ends. This CDR3 region has 15 residues. Germline CDR1 SGHNT, CDR2 YYREEE (reference sequence). CDR3 DNA sequence: TGTGCCAGCAGACTGGGGGAAGGAAGCACAGATACGCAGTATTTT. Amino acid sequence: CASRLGEGSTDTQYF.

CDR3 nucleotides: TGTGCCAGTAGTTTCGCTCGGGACAATGAGCAGTTCTTC. This gives the protein CASSFARDNEQFF. The genes are TRBV19 and TRBJ2-1; D not resolved. Looked up from germline, CDR1 is LNHDA and CDR2 is SQIVND (reference sequence). The CDR3 loop spans 13 amino acids. V was pared by 5 bases and J by 5 bases, with 10 bases between.

The V and J genes are TRBV5-1 and TRBJ2-5; TRBD1 might be the D (6 bases). The length of the CDR3 is 15 residues. Trimming shortened V by 1 base and J by 4 bases, and 14 bases separated the two germline ends. Germline assignment: CDR1 SGHRS and CDR2 YFSETQ. The CDR3 loop is CASSLTGDRPETQYF. The DNA of the CDR3 is TGCGCCAGCAGCTTGACAGGCGACAGGCCAGAGACCCAGTACTTC.

The genes are TRBV10-3 and TRBJ2-3; 11 bases are shared with TRBD2. There are 16 residues in the CDR3. In germline, CDR1 is ENHRY, CDR2 SYGVKD. V shed 2 bases, J shed 4 bases, and the junction held 5 bases outside the gene matches. CDR3 loop: CAISETSGGQADTQYF. The CDR3 bases are TGTGCCATCAGTGAGACTAGCGGGGGCCAGGCAGATACGCAGTATTTT.

This chain joins TRBV9 and TRBJ1-2; 10 nucleotides line up with TRBD1. This CDR3 is built from 15 residues. With 0 bases clipped from V and 8 bases from J, the junction kept 7 bases outside the gene matches. Germline V gene lookup returns CDR1 SGDLS and CDR2 YYNGEE. The CDR3 nucleotides are TGTGCCAGCAGCGTAGCCCCGACAGGGGGCGAAGGCTACACCTTC. It yields the protein CASSVAPTGGEGYTF. Together with reference TRBV9 and TRBJ1-2, the CDR3 gives the full variable domain: DSGVTQTPKHLITATGQRVTLRCSPRSGDLSVYWYQQSLDQGLQFLIQYYNGEERAKGNILERFSAQQFPDLHSELNLSSLELGDSALYFCASSVAPTGGEGYTFGSGTRLTVV.

This clone was counted only a few times. The chain combines TRBV27 with TRBJ1-5; D is unclear. Trimming pared 4 bases from V and 4 bases from J, leaving 8 bases between. CDR3 length equals 13 residues. The germline V gene has CDR1 MNHEY and CDR2 SMNVEV (reference sequence). The CDR3 is CASSSYGNQPQHF. The CDR3 DNA reads as TGTGCCAGCAGTTCTTACGGTAATCAGCCCCAGCATTTT.

V gene TRBV7-2 combines with J gene TRBJ1-2, with 7 bases matching TRBD1. The J segment lost 7 bases and the V segment lost 5 bases, leaving 10 bases of the junction unmatched. Germline V lookup: CDR1 SGHTA, CDR2 FQGNSA. The length of the CDR3 is 14 residues. The CDR3 here is CASSTRTGESGYTF. The CDR3 DNA is TGTGCCAGCAGCACCCGGACAGGCGAGAGTGGCTACACCTTC.

This clone has a handful of counts. This sequence joins TRBV5-1 and TRBJ1-2; TRBD1 agrees at 7 bases. In germline, CDR1 is SGHRS, CDR2 YFSETQ. Trimming at V came to 2 bases and at J to 7 bases, leaving 5 bases not matched to a gene. This CDR3 region has 13 residues. CDR3 nucleotide sequence: TGCGCCAGCAGCTTTGAGGGGGCTGGTGGCTACACCTTC. Its translation is CASSFEGAGGYTF.

In this sample, this clone turned up once. The chain links TRBV11-3 to TRBJ2-1; no firm D call. The CDR3 contains 13 residues. In germline, CDR1 is SGHNT, CDR2 YENEEA. The V end was cut by 1 base, the J end by 4 bases, with 5 bases between. In nucleotides, the CDR3 is TGTGCCAGCAGCTTAGCCAGATACAATGAGCAGTTCTTC. Translation: CASSLARYNEQFF.

The J gene is TRBJ2-5, the V gene TRBV5-6; possible D gene TRBD2, 5 bases. The CDR3 contains 14 residues. V dropped 0 bases and J dropped 3 bases, with 9 bases sitting between them. Germline V gene lookup returns CDR1 SGHDT and CDR2 YYEEEE. The CDR3 protein is CASSLASSKETQYF. Written as DNA, the CDR3 is TGTGCCAGCAGCTTGGCTAGCAGCAAAGAGACCCAGTACTTC.

This clone was observed once. The chain links TRBV19 to TRBJ1-2, with D uncertain. CDR1 and CDR2 (germline): LNHDA, SQIVND (reference sequence). There are 15 residues in the CDR3. The V end was cut by 0 bases, the J end by 0 bases, with 8 bases between. The CDR3 is CASSIDPGSNYGYTF. CDR3 nucleotide sequence: TGTGCCAGTAGTATAGATCCCGGATCTAACTATGGCTACACCTTC.

This clone is a singleton in its sample. The chain combines TRBV7-2 with TRBJ2-1; 11 bases align to TRBD2. Germline assignment: CDR1 SGHTA and CDR2 FQGNSA. V shed 2 bases, J shed 8 bases, and the junction held 14 bases outside the gene matches. CDR3 length: 18 residues. The CDR3 loop is CASSLLTSGGLRSDEQFF. For the CDR3, the DNA is TGTGCCAGCAGCTTACTAACTAGCGGGGGATTGCGGTCGGATGAGCAGTTCTTC. Complete variable domain (other parts from reference TRBV7-2 and TRBJ2-1): GAGVSQSPSNKVTEKGKDVELRCDPISGHTALYWYRQSLGQGLEFLIYFQGNSAPDKSGLPSDRFSAERTGGSVSTLTIQRTQQEDSAVYLCASSLLTSGGLRSDEQFFGPGTRLTVL.

This clone was seen only a few times. V and J are TRBV9 and TRBJ1-2; D is unclear. The V and J ends lost 4 bases and 8 bases respectively, with 12 bases between them. Per germline, CDR1 SGDLS and CDR2 YYNGEE. The CDR3 runs 12 residues. CDR3 sequence: CASSTQGGGYTF. The CDR3, as DNA: TGTGCCAGCAGCACCCAAGGAGGCGGCTACACCTTC.

V and J are TRBV7-9 and TRBJ2-1, with a tentative D call TRBD2 (5 bases). From germline, CDR1 is SEHNR and CDR2 FQNEAQ (reference sequence). V shed 6 bases and J shed 3 bases, with 6 bases lying between them. The CDR3 spans 12 residues. CDR3 DNA sequence: TGTGCCAGCAGGGACTTCTACAATGAGCAGTTCTTC. Translated, it gives CASRDFYNEQFF.

This clone has a handful of counts. The chain employs TRBV5-1 and TRBJ1-4; 7 nucleotides match TRBD1. V lost 4 bases, J lost 8 bases, and 8 bases stayed unmatched. Germline CDR1 is SGHRS and CDR2 is YFSETQ. CDR3 length: 14 amino acids. The CDR3 region is CASSLQGKGEKLFF. CDR3 DNA sequence: TGCGCCAGCAGCCTACAGGGGAAGGGGGAAAAACTGTTTTTT.

V gene TRBV4-1 combines with J gene TRBJ1-1; D is uncertain. The CDR3 length is 15 residues. Trimming shortened V by 0 bases and J by 2 bases, and 10 bases separated the two germline ends. The V gene's germline CDR1 is MGHRA and CDR2 YSYEKL. The CDR3 sequence: CASSQEERSNTEAFF. CDR3 DNA: TGCGCCAGCAGCCAAGAGGAGCGAAGTAACACTGAAGCTTTCTTT.